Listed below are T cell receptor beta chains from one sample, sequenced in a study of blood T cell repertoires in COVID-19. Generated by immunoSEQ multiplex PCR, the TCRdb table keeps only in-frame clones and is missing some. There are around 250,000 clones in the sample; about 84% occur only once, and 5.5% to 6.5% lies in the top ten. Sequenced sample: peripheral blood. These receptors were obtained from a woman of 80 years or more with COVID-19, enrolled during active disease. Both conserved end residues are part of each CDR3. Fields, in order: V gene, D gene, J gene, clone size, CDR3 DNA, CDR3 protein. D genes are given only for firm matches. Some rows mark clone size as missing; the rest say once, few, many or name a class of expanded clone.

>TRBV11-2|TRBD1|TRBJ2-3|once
TGTGCCAGCAGCCTGACAGGGAATCTGCCTTCTACGCAGTATTTT
CASSLTGNLPSTQYF
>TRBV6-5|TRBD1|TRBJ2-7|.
TGTGCCAGCAGATTGACGGGACAGGGGACCTACGAGCAGTACTTC
CASRLTGQGTYEQYF
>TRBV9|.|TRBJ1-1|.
TGTGCCAGCAGCCCACGTGAGGGCCGATGGACTGAAGCTTTCTTT
CASSPREGRWTEAFF
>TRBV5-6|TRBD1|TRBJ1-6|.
TGTGCCAGCAGCCTCGGACAGGGAGTAGATTCACCCCTCCACTTT
CASSLGQGVDSPLHF
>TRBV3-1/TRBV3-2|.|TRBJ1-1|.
TGTGCCAGCAGCGTTAGTACAGGGCTTACTGAAGCTTTCTTT
CASSVSTGLTEAFF
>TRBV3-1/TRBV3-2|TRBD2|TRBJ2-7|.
TGTGCCAGCGGTAAAAGCGGGGTCGACGAGCAGTACTTC
CASGKSGVDEQYF
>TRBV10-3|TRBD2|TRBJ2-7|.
TGTGCCATCAAGCCTAGCGGGTACGAGCAGTACTTC
CAIKPSGYEQYF
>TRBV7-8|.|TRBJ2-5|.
TGTGCCAGCAGCTTAGCTCCGCGGGGACAAGAGACCCAGTACTTC
CASSLAPRGQETQYF
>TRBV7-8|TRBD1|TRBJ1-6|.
TGTGCCAGCAGGGCGGGGACAGGGAATTTGGCACCCCTCCACTTT
CASRAGTGNLAPLHF
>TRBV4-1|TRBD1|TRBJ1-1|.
TGCGCCAGCAGCCCAGGGACAGGGGGCACTGAAGCTTTCTTT
CASSPGTGGTEAFF
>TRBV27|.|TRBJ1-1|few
TGTGCCAGCAGCCGAAAGAATGGGGCCGCCCGAAGCACTGAAGCTTTCTTT
CASSRKNGAARSTEAFF
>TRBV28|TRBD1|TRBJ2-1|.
TGTGCCAGCAGTATCTCCGGGACAGAATCCTACAATGAGCAGTTCTTC
CASSISGTESYNEQFF
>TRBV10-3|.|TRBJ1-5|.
TGTGCCATCAGTGAAGGGGCGGATAGCAATCAGCCCCAGCATTTT
CAISEGADSNQPQHF
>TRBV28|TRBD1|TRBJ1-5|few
TGTGCCAGCAGTTTGGACAGGCTCAATCAGCCCCAGCATTTT
CASSLDRLNQPQHF
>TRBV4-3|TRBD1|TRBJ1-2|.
TGCGCCAGCAGCCAAGAGGGCACAGGGGGTGGCTACACCTTC
CASSQEGTGGGYTF
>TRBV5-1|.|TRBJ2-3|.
TGCGCCAGCAGCCGTAACGGGGAGGTGGATACGCAGTATTTT
CASSRNGEVDTQYF
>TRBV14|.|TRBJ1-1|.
TGTGCCAGCAGCCGACTTCCGGGGATGAACACTGAAGCTTTCTTT
CASSRLPGMNTEAFF
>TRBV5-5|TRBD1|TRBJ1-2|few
TGTGCCAGCAGCCCCGGGACAGGGGGGCACTATGGCTACACCTTC
CASSPGTGGHYGYTF
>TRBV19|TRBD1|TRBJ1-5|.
TGTGCCAGTACCTCTTGGACAGGGGGTCAGAGCAATCAGCCCCAGCATTTT
CASTSWTGGQSNQPQHF
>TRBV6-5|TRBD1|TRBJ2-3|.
TGTGCCAGCAGGCGGGACAGGGGCAACACAGATACGCAGTATTTT
CASRRDRGNTDTQYF
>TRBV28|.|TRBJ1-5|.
TGTGCCAGCAGCATAACTAATCAGCCCCAGCATTTT
CASSITNQPQHF
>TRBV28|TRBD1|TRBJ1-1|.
TGTGCCAGCAGTACACGGAGACAGGGGTCCGAAGCTTTCTTT
CASSTRRQGSEAFF
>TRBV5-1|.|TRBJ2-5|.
TGCGCCAGCGGTCTTCAGGATATTGGGGCTCAAGAGACCCAGTACTTC
CASGLQDIGAQETQYF
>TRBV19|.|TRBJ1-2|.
TGTGCCAGTAGCCTAAGGAGGCTGGAGGGCTACACCTTC
CASSLRRLEGYTF
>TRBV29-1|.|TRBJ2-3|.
TGCAGCGTTCCACTCATCCCCAGCACAGATACGCAGTATTTT
CSVPLIPSTDTQYF
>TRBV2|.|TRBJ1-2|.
TGTGCCAGCAAGGGGGGGCTTGGCTATGGCTACACCTTC
CASKGGLGYGYTF
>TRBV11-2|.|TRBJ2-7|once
TGTGCCAGCAGCTTAGACCCGACAGGAATAAAGCAGTACTTC
CASSLDPTGIKQYF
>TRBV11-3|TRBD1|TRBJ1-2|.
TGTGCCAGCAGCGTATGTAGGGGGACAGGGGCGGTAGGGACTAACTATGGCTACACCTTC
CASSVCRGTGAVGTNYGYTF
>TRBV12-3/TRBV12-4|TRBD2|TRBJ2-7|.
TGTGCCAGCAGACCCAGCGGGGGAGGCGAGCAGTACTTC
CASRPSGGGEQYF
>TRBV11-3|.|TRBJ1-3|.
TGTGCCAGCAGCTTAAATGGAGGGTCTGGAAACACCATATATTTT
CASSLNGGSGNTIYF
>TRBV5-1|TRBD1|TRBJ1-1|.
TGCGCCAGCAGCTTCAATATACAGGGGGCGGTGAACACTGAAGCTTTCTTT
CASSFNIQGAVNTEAFF
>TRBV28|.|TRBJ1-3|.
TGTGCCAGCAGTTTATTCGCAACCTTGAGCTCTGGAAACACCATATATTTT
CASSLFATLSSGNTIYF
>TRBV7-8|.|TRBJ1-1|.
TGTGCCAGCAGCTTATCAAAAGAACGTCCTATGAACACTGAAGCTTTCTTT
CASSLSKERPMNTEAFF
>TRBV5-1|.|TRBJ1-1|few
TGCGCCAGCCGGGTACACGAGGGAGCAGCTTTCTTT
CASRVHEGAAFF
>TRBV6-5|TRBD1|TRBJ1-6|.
TGTGCCAGCAGTTACTCACTACAGGGGGGTGGTTCACCCCTCCACTTT
CASSYSLQGGGSPLHF
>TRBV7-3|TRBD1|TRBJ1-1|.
TGTGCCAGCAGCCCCCGGGACAGGGCGCCCGCTTTCTTT
CASSPRDRAPAFF
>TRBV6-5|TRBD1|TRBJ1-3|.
TGTGCCAGCAGCAAAGGACAGGGCGGAAACACCATATATTTT
CASSKGQGGNTIYF
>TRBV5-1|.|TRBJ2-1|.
TGCGCCAGCAGCACTTTAGTGACTGAGTACAATGAGCAGTTCTTC
CASSTLVTEYNEQFF
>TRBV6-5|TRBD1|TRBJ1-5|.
TGTGCCAGCAGCCGGGACAGGGATCAGCCCCAGCATTTT
CASSRDRDQPQHF
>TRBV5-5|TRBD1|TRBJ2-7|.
TGTGCCAGCAGCACCGGGACAGGGTTCCAAGAGCAGTACTTC
CASSTGTGFQEQYF
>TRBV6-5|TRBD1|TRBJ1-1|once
TGTGCCAGCAGTTACACCCCGACAGGGGGTGAAGCTTTCTTT
CASSYTPTGGEAFF
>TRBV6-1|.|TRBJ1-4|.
TGTGCCAGCAGTGAAGGTCCAGGGGAAAAACTGTTTTTT
CASSEGPGEKLFF
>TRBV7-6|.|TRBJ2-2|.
TGTGCCAGCAGCCAAATGTCGGGGAACACCGGGGAGCTGTTTTTT
CASSQMSGNTGELFF
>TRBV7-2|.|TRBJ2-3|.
TGTGCCAGCAGCTTAGTTGGCGGGAAGAGCACAGATACGCAGTATTTT
CASSLVGGKSTDTQYF
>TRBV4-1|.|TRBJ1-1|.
TGCGCCAGCAACCTTCCCGGACAGAAAGCTTTCTTT
CASNLPGQKAFF
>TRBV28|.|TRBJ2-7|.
TGTGCCAGCAGACGGCAGGTGTCATCCTACGAGCAGTACTTC
CASRRQVSSYEQYF
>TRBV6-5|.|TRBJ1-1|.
TGTGCCAGCAGTTACTCGGGAGGGATTAAGAACACTGAAGCTTTCTTT
CASSYSGGIKNTEAFF
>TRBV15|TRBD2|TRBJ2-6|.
TGTGCCACTCTACTAGCGGGGTCTGGGGCCAACGTCCTGACTTTC
CATLLAGSGANVLTF
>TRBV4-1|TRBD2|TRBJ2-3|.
TGCGCCAGCAGCCAAGATCGAGCTAGCGGGGGGCCCACAGATACGCAGTATTTT
CASSQDRASGGPTDTQYF
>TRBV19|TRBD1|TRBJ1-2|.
TGTGCCAGTGAGACAGGGGGTTACTATGGCTACACCTTC
CASETGGYYGYTF
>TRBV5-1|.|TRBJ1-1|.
TGCGCCAGCAGCTTGGCAGGGCTCAGCGAAGCTTTCTTT
CASSLAGLSEAFF
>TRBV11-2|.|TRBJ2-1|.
TGTGCCAGCAGCTTAGAAATCGACTGGCCCGGGGAGGAGCAGTTCTTC
CASSLEIDWPGEEQFF
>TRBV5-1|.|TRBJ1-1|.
TGCGCCAGCAGCTTGCGCGGAAAAAACACTGAAGCTTTCTTT
CASSLRGKNTEAFF